The clone carrying this T cell receptor (beta chain) was found a few times. Its antigen is still unknown. Trimming took 1 base from V and 2 from J, leaving 14 bases between them. Germline assignment: CDR1 SGHDT and CDR2 YYEEEE. The CDR3 totals 16 residues. This sample stems from a study of T cell repertoires in cytomegalovirus infection. On the study more broadly: Signatures in public TCR beta sequences pointed to both CMV infection and matching HLA type. Whole-study findings and limits: The ex vivo response was dominated by HLA-C-restricted CMV-specific TCR beta clonotypes.

TCRdb independently ran MiXCR on the reads; one entry per CDR3 protein. Counted here are tens of thousands of distinct CDR3 sequences, about half occurring once; the ten biggest clones make up more than 80%. The sample consisted of CD8+ T cells from cultured PBMCs, taken from culture after CMV antigen stimulation. The sequence derives from a human donor in good health (CMV status not recorded). Some clones in this sample may be carry-over from other donors' samples. This chain connects TRBV5-6 to TRBJ2-3; no firm D call. Here the CDR3 reads CASSLPRVGVTDTQYF. CDR3 sequence (DNA): TGTGCCAGCAGCTTGCCTCGGGTGGGCGTCACAGATACGCAGTATTTT.